Listed here are 16 T cell receptor beta chains from one sample, sequenced in a study of regulatory dendritic cells for organ transplantation. Measured with immunoSEQ multiplex PCR; TCRdb has only the in-frame clones, and not every one. This repertoire shows some 28,000 clones, around 83% found once; its top ten account for roughly 0.1%. The sequenced sample was naive CD4+ T cells from blood. Subset specified: CD45RA+ naive T cells. The receptors shown here come from a human donor in good health.

V usage is TRBV5-8 and J usage is TRBJ1-4; no clear D gene. This CDR3 contains 12 residues. With 3 bases removed from V and 10 bases from J, the gap between germline ends came to 10 bases. Per the germline V gene, CDR1 is SGHTS and CDR2 is YDEGEE. Written as DNA, the CDR3 is TGTGCCAGCAGCTCTCGGGATGCAAAACTGTTTTTT. Its translation: CASSSRDAKLFF.

The genes are TRBV7-9 and TRBJ2-5; D gene uncertain. V shed 3 bases and J shed 5 bases, with 7 bases lying between them. The CDR3 runs to 12 residues. Germline CDR1 and CDR2: SEHNR and FQNEAQ (reference sequence). The CDR3 DNA reads as TGTGCCAGCAGCTTGTCGTTGGAGACCCAGTACTTC. Translating gives CASSLSLETQYF.

This chain links TRBV4-1 with TRBJ2-3; D is perhaps TRBD2 (6 bases). V was shortened by 6 bases and J by 3 bases, with 13 bases between the two germline ends. Germline V lookup: CDR1 MGHRA, CDR2 YSYEKL. This CDR3 region has 14 residues. The CDR3 DNA sequence: TGCGCCAGCAGGTCCGGGACTCGAACAGATACGCAGTATTTT. It encodes CASRSGTRTDTQYF.

The rearrangement uses TRBV7-8 and TRBJ2-5; perhaps TRBD1 as D (5 bases). Germline CDR1 SGHVS, CDR2 FQNEAQ. V shed 5 bases and J shed 3 bases, with 13 bases lying between them. CDR3 length equals 14 residues. The CDR3 DNA is TGTGCCAGCAGCCCTACAGGAGTCGAAGAGACCCAGTACTTC. Its protein is CASSPTGVEETQYF.

V gene TRBV5-1 combines with J gene TRBJ2-7, with 10 bases fitting TRBD1. Germline V CDR1 and CDR2: SGHRS, YFSETQ. The trim removed 4 bases at V and 4 bases at J, leaving 5 bases unmatched. The CDR3 covers 14 residues. CDR3 protein: CASSVTGGEYEQYF. CDR3 DNA sequence: TGCGCCAGCAGCGTGACAGGGGGCGAATACGAGCAGTACTTC.

V is TRBV6-6 and J is TRBJ2-5; D gene uncertain. CDR1 MNHNY and CDR2 SVGAGI come from the germline V gene (reference sequence). Trimming pared 5 bases from V and 4 bases from J, leaving 11 bases between. This CDR3 is built from 13 residues. The CDR3 DNA reads TGTGCCAGCAGTCCAGTCCCTCGAGAGACCCAGTACTTC. Amino acids: CASSPVPRETQYF.

The chain links TRBV5-6 to TRBJ2-7, with 13 bases matching TRBD2. V trimming: 7 bases; J trimming: 2 bases; junction bases outside the gene matches: 3. In germline, CDR1 is SGHDT, CDR2 YYEEEE. This CDR3 comprises 14 residues. The CDR3 DNA is TGTGCCAGCTCTACTAGCGGGGGGGCCTACGAGCAGTACTTC. It yields the protein CASSTSGGAYEQYF.

The chain couples TRBV19 to TRBJ2-1, with D tentatively TRBD1 (5 bases). V lost 7 bases and J lost 7, with 17 bases in between. Germline-derived CDR1 and CDR2 are LNHDA and SQIVND (reference sequence). The CDR3 spans 14 residues. The CDR3 DNA reads TGTGCCAGTATGAAGGAGCAGGGCAGAAATGAGCAGTTCTTC. It codes for CASMKEQGRNEQFF.

J is TRBJ2-5 and V is TRBV19, with D possibly being TRBD1 (5 bases). The V end lost 4 bases, the J end lost 3 bases, and 9 bases lay between the germline ends. Germline CDR1 reads LNHDA; CDR2 reads SQIVND (reference sequence). The CDR3 is 13 amino acids. The CDR3 sequence: CASSTLQEETQYF. The CDR3 bases are TGTGCCAGTAGTACCTTACAGGAAGAGACCCAGTACTTC.

This chain connects TRBV7-8 to TRBJ2-5, with 7 bases aligning to TRBD1. The CDR3 runs 13 residues. CDR1 is SGHVS and CDR2 is FQNEAQ in the germline V gene. The J segment lost 5 bases and the V segment lost 5 bases, leaving 5 bases of the junction unmatched. The CDR3 here is CASSRQGGETQYF. The CDR3 DNA follows: TGTGCCAGCAGCCGACAGGGTGGGGAGACCCAGTACTTC.

This sequence joins TRBV19 and TRBJ1-2; no definite D call. V was cut by 6 bases and J by 5 bases, with 25 bases left in between. Germline assignment: CDR1 LNHDA and CDR2 SQIVND (reference sequence). The CDR3 runs to 17 residues. CDR3: CASSNPTGSGVLYGYTF. The CDR3, as DNA: TGTGCCAGTAGCAATCCCACGGGGAGTGGGGTACTTTATGGCTACACCTTC. The entire variable domain, with the rest obtained from reference TRBV19 and TRBJ1-2, is as follows: DGGITQSPKYLFRKEGQNVTLSCEQNLNHDAMYWYRQDPGQGLRLIYYSQIVNDFQKGDIAEGYSVSREKKESFPLTVTSAQKNPTAFYLCASSNPTGSGVLYGYTFGSGTRLTVV.

This clone came up a few times. This rearrangement joins TRBV4-1 to TRBJ1-6; D is ambiguous. V was clipped by 0 bases and J by 10 bases, with 10 bases between them. In germline, CDR1 is MGHRA, CDR2 YSYEKL. CDR3 length: 14 residues. The CDR3 protein is CASSQDSGLSPLHF. The CDR3 DNA sequence: TGCGCCAGCAGCCAAGATAGCGGACTATCACCCCTCCACTTT.

The chain joins TRBV7-2 to TRBJ1-3; 7 positions agree with TRBD1. With V trimmed by 5 bases and J by 0 bases, 1 base remained unmatched. Germline V CDR1 and CDR2: SGHTA, FQGNSA. The CDR3 runs 14 residues. CDR3 sequence (DNA): TGTGCCAGCAGCCGGGACAGCTCTGGAAACACCATATATTTT. This encodes CASSRDSSGNTIYF.

This clone was recorded a few times. The rearrangement joins TRBV4-3 to TRBJ2-1, with 7 bases fitting TRBD1. After removal of 0 bases from V and 2 bases from J, the junction contained 4 bases not matched to a gene. The CDR3 runs 16 residues. Germline CDR1 reads LGHNA; CDR2 reads YSLEER. CDR3 residues: CASSQDRDSTYNEQFF. CDR3 DNA: TGCGCCAGCAGCCAAGACCGGGACAGCACCTACAATGAGCAGTTCTTC.

The chain couples TRBV5-1 to TRBJ2-7; 10 nucleotides line up with TRBD2. V was clipped by 3 bases and J by 2 bases; unmatched bases: 2. The CDR3 runs to 14 residues. Germline assignment: CDR1 SGHRS and CDR2 YFSETQ. The CDR3 loop reads CASSSSGGAYEQYF. Here the CDR3 DNA reads TGCGCCAGCAGCTCGAGCGGGGGGGCCTACGAGCAGTACTTC. Complete variable domain (other parts from reference TRBV5-1 and TRBJ2-7): KAGVTQTPRYLIKTRGQQVTLSCSPISGHRSVSWYQQTPGQGLQFLFEYFSETQRNKGNFPGRFSGRQFSNSRSEMNVSTLELGDSALYLCASSSSGGAYEQYFGPGTRLTVT.

This clone has only one observation. This chain uses TRBV19 with TRBJ2-7; 9 bases are shared with TRBD1. V dropped 5 bases and J dropped 4; count of bases not matched to a gene: 9. This CDR3 has 15 residues. Germline V gives CDR1 LNHDA, CDR2 SQIVND (reference sequence). The CDR3 DNA reads as TGTGCCAGTAGTTTATCGGACAGGGGAGGTTACGAGCAGTACTTC. The encoded protein is CASSLSDRGGYEQYF.